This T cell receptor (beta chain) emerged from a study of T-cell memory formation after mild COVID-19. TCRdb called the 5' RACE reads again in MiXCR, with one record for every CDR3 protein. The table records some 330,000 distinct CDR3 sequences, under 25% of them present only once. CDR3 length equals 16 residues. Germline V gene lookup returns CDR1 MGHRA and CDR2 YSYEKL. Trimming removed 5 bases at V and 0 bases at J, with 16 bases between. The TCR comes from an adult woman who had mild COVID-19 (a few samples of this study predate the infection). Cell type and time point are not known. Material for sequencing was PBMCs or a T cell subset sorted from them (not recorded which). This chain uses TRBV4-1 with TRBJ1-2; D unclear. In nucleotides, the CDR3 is TGCGCCAGCAGCGTAATGGGGAGACGGCCTAACTATGGCTACACCTTC. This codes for CASSVMGRRPNYGYTF.